Listed below are T cell receptor beta chains from one sample, sequenced in a study of OX40 agonist ivuxolimab in advanced cancers. Data came from immunoSEQ multiplex PCR; TCRdb stores just in-frame clones and leaves some out. Of 70,000 to 90,000 clones detected, approximately 92% appear once; the ten largest clones hold more than 9.5%. The sequenced sample was CD4+ or CD8+ T cells sorted from blood, obtained in a trial of the OX40 agonist ivuxolimab. These receptors were taken from an adult with an advanced solid tumor such as melanoma, head and neck, liver or kidney cancer. Each CDR3 is given with its conserved first and last residue. Not all rows give a size; the values are once, few, many and, for expanded clones, a class.

NA	TRBV27	TRBJ2-7	CASSLTAEYSYEQYF
NA	TRBV6-6	TRBJ1-5	CASRGGQGMRNQPQHF
NA	TRBV28	TRBJ2-6	CASSLDRQAGANVLTF
NA	TRBV5-4	TRBJ1-3	CASSPFGISLGTIYF
NA	TRBV5-1	TRBJ2-3	CASSLTGTGGTDTQYF
NA	TRBV19	TRBJ2-3	CASSIGTSGSYTQYF
NA	TRBV6-1	TRBJ1-5	CASKYKIGGDQPQHF
NA	TRBV9	TRBJ1-1	CASSFGTGPNTEAFF
few	TRBV7-9	TRBJ1-3	CASSQGWNSGNTIYF
NA	TRBV28	TRBJ1-4	CASAAPGSEKLFF
NA	TRBV5-6	TRBJ1-6	CASSRGRATPLHF
NA	TRBV6-5	NA	CASSSPVGEQYF
NA	TRBV6-6	TRBJ2-7	CASSYSSPYEQYF
NA	TRBV29-1	TRBJ1-4	CSGGYPGNEKLFF
NA	TRBV4-1	TRBJ2-5	CASSHLTGGRETQYF
NA	TRBV28	TRBJ2-7	CASRGQQYSYEQYF
NA	TRBV11-1	TRBJ1-2	CASSSSGRGQDYGYTF
NA	TRBV18	TRBJ1-1	CASSGLGGTEAFF
NA	TRBV10-3	TRBJ2-7	CAISETTDSYEQYF
once	TRBV19	TRBJ2-1	CASSISSGRGYNEQFF
NA	TRBV7-9	TRBJ2-5	CASSPLRGSQETQYF
NA	TRBV5-4	TRBJ2-5	CASSSKSGGAEETQYF
NA	TRBV18	TRBJ2-2	CASTFTTVSNTGELFF
NA	TRBV5-1	TRBJ2-2	CASSLETVTGELFF
once	TRBV21-1	TRBJ1-3	CASTNPRTVGPRSGNTIYF
few	TRBV5-1	TRBJ1-1	CATKGFQNTEAFF
NA	TRBV10-2	TRBJ2-3	CASSAFGDTQYF
NA	TRBV2	TRBJ1-3	CASSEARGLNSGNTIYF
NA	TRBV7-9	TRBJ2-1	CASSLAWRAGYNEQFF
NA	TRBV10-3	TRBJ2-5	CAIGGQGRETQYF
once	TRBV4-1	TRBJ2-3	CASSLLWTRPSTDTQYF
NA	TRBV6-1	TRBJ2-7	CASNNRGYEQYF
NA	TRBV7-3	TRBJ2-2	CASSSGLAVTGELFF
NA	TRBV28	TRBJ2-7	CASSSLVFSPYEQYF
NA	TRBV18	TRBJ1-2	CASSPLGQGSGGYTF
NA	TRBV6-6	TRBJ1-4	CASSLGRDNEKLFF
NA	TRBV6-1	TRBJ2-3	CASSSGFATQYF
NA	TRBV2	TRBJ2-7	CASTVQSSYEQYF
NA	TRBV14	TRBJ2-7	CASSLGLGFAEQYF
once	TRBV2	TRBJ2-7	CASRFGRDRGEQYF
NA	TRBV18	TRBJ2-5	CASSPRTLRETQYF
NA	TRBV29-1	TRBJ1-2	CSVDRQGGVYGYTF
NA	TRBV27	TRBJ1-4	CASSTRQGKREKLFF
NA	TRBV18	TRBJ1-4	CASSFNPGAYPGEKLFF
NA	TRBV2	TRBJ1-1	CASSEDRNTEAFF
NA	TRBV27	TRBJ2-7	CASSLLDRPPGEQYF
once	TRBV14	TRBJ1-1	CASSQGARYNTEAFF
NA	TRBV5-1	TRBJ1-4	CASSLWGFNEKLFF
NA	TRBV23-1	TRBJ1-1	CASSQAGNGHAEAFF
NA	TRBV9	TRBJ1-2	CASSTWTGGNYGYTF
NA	TRBV19	TRBJ2-5	CASSGTEQETQYF
NA	TRBV4-1	TRBJ1-5	CASSQDNRGPTMGNQPQHF
NA	TRBV5-1	TRBJ2-2	CASSFVDTGELFF
NA	TRBV18	TRBJ1-1	CASSPTSMDTEAFF
NA	TRBV4-3	TRBJ1-1	CASSPMGLRGAFF
NA	TRBV7-9	TRBJ2-5	CASSLKGIQETQYF
NA	TRBV19	TRBJ2-1	CASSPGLLIYNEQFF
NA	TRBV10-2	TRBJ1-1	CASIKDRGRTEAFF
NA	TRBV5-1	TRBJ2-1	CASSLQTSERGVF
NA	TRBV25-1	TRBJ2-3	CASRGGRGTDTQYF